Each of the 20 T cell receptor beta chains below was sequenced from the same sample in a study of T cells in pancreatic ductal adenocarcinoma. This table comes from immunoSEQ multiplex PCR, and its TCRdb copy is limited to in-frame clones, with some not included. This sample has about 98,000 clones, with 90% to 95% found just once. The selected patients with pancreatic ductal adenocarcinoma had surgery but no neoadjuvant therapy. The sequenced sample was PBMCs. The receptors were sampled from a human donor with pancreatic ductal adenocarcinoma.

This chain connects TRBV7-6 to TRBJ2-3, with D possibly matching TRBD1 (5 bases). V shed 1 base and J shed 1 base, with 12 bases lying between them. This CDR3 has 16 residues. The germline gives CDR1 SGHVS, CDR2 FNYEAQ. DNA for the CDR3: TGTGCCAGCAGCTTAGGGGGTCAGGGTCGCACAGATACGCAGTATTTT. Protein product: CASSLGGQGRTDTQYF.

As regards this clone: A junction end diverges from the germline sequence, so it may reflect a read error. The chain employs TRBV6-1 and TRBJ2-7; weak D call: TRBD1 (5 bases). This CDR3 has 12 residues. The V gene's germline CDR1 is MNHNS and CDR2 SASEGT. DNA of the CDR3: TGTGCCAGCAAAGGGGAACGAGTATCCCTTCACTTC. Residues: CASKGERVSLHF.

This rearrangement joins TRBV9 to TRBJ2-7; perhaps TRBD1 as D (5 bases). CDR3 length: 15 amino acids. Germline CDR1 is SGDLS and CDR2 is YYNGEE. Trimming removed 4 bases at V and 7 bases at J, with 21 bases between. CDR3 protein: CASSPGFLLPAEQYF. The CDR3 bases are TGTGCCAGCAGCCCAGGGTTCTTACTTCCAGCGGAGCAGTACTTC.

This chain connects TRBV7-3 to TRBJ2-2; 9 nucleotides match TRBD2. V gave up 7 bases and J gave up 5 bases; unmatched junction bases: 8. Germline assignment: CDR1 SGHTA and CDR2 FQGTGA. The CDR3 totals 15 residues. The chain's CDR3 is CASKEAAGGTGELFF. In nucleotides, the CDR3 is TGTGCCAGCAAAGAGGCAGCGGGAGGAACCGGGGAGCTGTTTTTT.

DNA for the CDR3: TGTGCCAGCAGCTTAGATCAGCGGGGGACCCAGTACTTC. Amino acids: CASSLDQRGTQYF. The J gene is TRBJ2-5, the V gene TRBV7-6; 7 nucleotides agree with TRBD2. This CDR3 has 13 amino acids. V lost 1 base to trimming and J lost 7 bases; unmatched junction nucleotides: 3. In germline, CDR1 is SGHVS, CDR2 FNYEAQ.

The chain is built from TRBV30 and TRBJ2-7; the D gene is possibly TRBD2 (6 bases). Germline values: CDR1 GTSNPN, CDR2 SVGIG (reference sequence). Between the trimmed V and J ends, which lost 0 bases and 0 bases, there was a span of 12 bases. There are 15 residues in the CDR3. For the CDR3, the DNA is TGTGCCTGGAGTGTTATGGGGGGAAGCTCCTACGAGCAGTACTTC. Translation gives CAWSVMGGSSYEQYF.

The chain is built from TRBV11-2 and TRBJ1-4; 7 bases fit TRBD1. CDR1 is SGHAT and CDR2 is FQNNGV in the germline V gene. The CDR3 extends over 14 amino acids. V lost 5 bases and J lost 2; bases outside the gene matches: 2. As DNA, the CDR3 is TGTGCCAGCAGCCCGGGACAGACTAATGAAAAACTGTTTTTT. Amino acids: CASSPGQTNEKLFF.

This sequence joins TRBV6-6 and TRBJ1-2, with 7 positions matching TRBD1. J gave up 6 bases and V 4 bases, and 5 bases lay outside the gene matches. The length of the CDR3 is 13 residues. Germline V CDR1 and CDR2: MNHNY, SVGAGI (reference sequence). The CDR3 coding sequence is TGTGCCAGCAGTTCCACAGGGGCGGATGGCTACACCTTC. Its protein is CASSSTGADGYTF.

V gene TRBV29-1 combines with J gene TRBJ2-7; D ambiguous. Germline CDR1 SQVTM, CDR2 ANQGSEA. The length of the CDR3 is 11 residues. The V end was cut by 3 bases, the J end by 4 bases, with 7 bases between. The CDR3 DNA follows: TGCAGCGTTGACAACGGGTACGAGCAGTACTTC. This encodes CSVDNGYEQYF.

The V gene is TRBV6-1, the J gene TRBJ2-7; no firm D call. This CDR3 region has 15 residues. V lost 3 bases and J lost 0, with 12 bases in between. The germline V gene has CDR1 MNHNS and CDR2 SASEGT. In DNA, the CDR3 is TGTGCCAGCAGTGAGCGCCAGGCCGTCTCCTACGAGCAGTACTTC. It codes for CASSERQAVSYEQYF.

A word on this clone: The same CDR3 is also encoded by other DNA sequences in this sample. The CDR3 nucleotides are TGTGCCAGCAGCTTGCGGGAGGGGGGCACAGATACGCAGTATTTT. It encodes CASSLREGGTDTQYF. The chain is built from TRBV5-4 and TRBJ2-3; TRBD2 matches 8 bases. The CDR3 runs to 15 residues. From germline, CDR1 is SGHNT and CDR2 YYREEE (reference sequence). The J segment lost 1 base and the V segment lost 1 base, leaving 2 bases of the junction unmatched.

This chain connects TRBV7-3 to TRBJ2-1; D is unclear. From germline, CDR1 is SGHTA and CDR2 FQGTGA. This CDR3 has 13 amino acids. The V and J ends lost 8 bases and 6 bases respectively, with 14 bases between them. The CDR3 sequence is CASALDFSNEQFF. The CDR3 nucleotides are TGTGCCAGCGCTCTAGACTTTAGCAATGAGCAGTTCTTC.

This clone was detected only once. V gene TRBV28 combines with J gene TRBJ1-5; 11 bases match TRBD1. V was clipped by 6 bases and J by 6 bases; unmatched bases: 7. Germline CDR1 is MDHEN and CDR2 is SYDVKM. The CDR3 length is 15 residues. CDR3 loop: CASRWDRGLGQPQHF. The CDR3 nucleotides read TGTGCCAGCAGATGGGACAGGGGGTTAGGTCAGCCCCAGCATTTT. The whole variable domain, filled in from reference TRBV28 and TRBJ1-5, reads DVKVTQSSRYLVKRTGEKVFLECVQDMDHENMFWYRQDPGLGLRLIYFSYDVKMKEKGDIPEGYSVSREKKERFSLILESASTNQTSMYLCASRWDRGLGQPQHFGDGTRLSIL.

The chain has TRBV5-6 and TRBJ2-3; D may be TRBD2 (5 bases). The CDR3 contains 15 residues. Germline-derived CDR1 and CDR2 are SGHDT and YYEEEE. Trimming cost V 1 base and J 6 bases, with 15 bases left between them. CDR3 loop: CASSLNGGGWDTQYF. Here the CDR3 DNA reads TGTGCCAGCAGCTTGAACGGCGGAGGATGGGATACGCAGTATTTT.

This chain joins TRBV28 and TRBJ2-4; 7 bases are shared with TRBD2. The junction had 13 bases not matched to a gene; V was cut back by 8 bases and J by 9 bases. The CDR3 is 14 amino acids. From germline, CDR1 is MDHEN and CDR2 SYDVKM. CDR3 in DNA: TGTGCCAGCTGTCCGTGGGGCGGGAGAAGCATTCAGTACTTC. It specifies CASCPWGGRSIQYF.

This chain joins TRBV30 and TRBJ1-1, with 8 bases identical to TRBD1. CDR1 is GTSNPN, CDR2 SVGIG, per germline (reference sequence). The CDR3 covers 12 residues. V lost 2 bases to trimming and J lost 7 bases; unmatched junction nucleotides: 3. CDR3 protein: CAWSRTGNEAFF. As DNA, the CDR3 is TGTGCCTGGAGTCGGACAGGGAATGAAGCTTTCTTT.

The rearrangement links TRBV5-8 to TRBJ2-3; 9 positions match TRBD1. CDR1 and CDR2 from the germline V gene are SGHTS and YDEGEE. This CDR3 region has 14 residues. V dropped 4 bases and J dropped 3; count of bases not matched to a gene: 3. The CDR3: CASSTGQGTDTQYF. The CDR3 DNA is TGTGCCAGCAGCACGGGACAGGGAACAGATACGCAGTATTTT.

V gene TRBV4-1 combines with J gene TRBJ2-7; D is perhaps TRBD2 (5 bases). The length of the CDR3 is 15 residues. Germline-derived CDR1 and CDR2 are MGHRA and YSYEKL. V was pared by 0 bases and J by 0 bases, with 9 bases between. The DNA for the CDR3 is TGCGCCAGCAGCCAAGAACCGGGAAGCTCCTACGAGCAGTACTTC. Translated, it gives CASSQEPGSSYEQYF.

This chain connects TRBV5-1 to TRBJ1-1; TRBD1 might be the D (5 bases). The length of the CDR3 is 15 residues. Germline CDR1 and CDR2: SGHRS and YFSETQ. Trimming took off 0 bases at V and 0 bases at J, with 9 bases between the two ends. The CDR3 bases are TGCGCCAGCAGCTTGGTGGCAGGGATGAACACTGAAGCTTTCTTT. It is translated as CASSLVAGMNTEAFF.

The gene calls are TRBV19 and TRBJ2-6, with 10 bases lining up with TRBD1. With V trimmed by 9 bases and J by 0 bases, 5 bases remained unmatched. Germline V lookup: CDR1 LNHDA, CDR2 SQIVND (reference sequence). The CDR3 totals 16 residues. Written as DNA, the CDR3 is TGTGCCAGCGGACAGGGGGGTTCCTCTGGGGCCAACGTCCTGACTTTC. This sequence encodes CASGQGGSSGANVLTF.